This paragraph covers one T cell receptor beta chain sequence. Using eight separate reactions per sample, the authors generated cDNA. TCRdb reprocessed the 5' RACE reads and reports one entry per CDR3 protein, with no DNA. Recorded here are approximately 400,000 distinct CDR3 sequences; the top ten clones represent around 2.4%. This CDR3 spans 14 amino acids. Per the germline V gene, CDR1 is MNHEY and CDR2 is SVGEGT. These data originate in a study of monozygotic twins with inflammatory bowel disease. The specimen sequenced was blood. The receptor was derived from a human donor with ulcerative colitis or Crohn's disease, or a healthy co-twin of an affected twin (not recorded which). The chain links TRBV6-2 or TRBV6-3 to TRBJ2-3; the TRBD2 assignment by TCRdb is unverifiable without DNA. CDR3 sequence: CASTLTSGLDTQYF.